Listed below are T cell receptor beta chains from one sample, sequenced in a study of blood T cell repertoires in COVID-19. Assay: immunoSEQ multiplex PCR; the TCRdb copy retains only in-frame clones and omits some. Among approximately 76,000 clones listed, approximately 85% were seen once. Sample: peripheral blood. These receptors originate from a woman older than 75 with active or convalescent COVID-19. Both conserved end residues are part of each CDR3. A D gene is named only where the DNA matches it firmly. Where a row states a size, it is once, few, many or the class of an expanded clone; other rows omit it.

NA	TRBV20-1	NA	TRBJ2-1	CSASLGKAGEQFF	TGCAGTGCTAGTCTAGGAAAGGCGGGTGAGCAGTTCTTC
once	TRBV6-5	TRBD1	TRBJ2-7	CASRSQGDPGYEQYF	TGTGCCAGCAGATCACAGGGGGACCCGGGCTACGAGCAGTACTTC
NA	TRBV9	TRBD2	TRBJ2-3	CASSVDLAGGTDTQYF	TGTGCCAGCAGCGTAGACCTAGCGGGGGGCACAGATACGCAGTATTTT
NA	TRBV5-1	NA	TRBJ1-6	CASSLGPQGEGDLLHF	TGCGCCAGCAGCTTGGGCCCACAGGGTGAGGGGGATCTCCTCCACTTT
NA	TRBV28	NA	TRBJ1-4	CASRGGPGLDEKLFF	TGTGCCAGCAGAGGGGGACCCGGACTCGATGAAAAACTGTTTTTT
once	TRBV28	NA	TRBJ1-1	CASRGTVNTEAFF	TGTGCCAGTAGGGGGACCGTGAACACTGAAGCTTTCTTT
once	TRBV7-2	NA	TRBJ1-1	CASSLLEYTEAFF	TGTGCCAGCAGCTTATTGGAGTACACTGAAGCTTTCTTT
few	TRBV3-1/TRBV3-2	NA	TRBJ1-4	CASSQTGATNEKLFF	TGTGCCAGCAGCCAAACGGGGGCAACTAATGAAAAACTGTTTTTT
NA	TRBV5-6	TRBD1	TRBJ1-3	CASSLMDRASGNTIYF	TGTGCCAGCAGCTTAATGGACAGGGCCTCTGGAAACACCATATATTTT
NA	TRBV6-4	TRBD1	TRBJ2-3	CASGEGDSGADTQYF	TGTGCCAGCGGGGAAGGGGACAGTGGTGCAGATACGCAGTATTTT
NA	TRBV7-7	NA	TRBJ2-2	CASSPGGSGELFF	TGTGCCAGCAGCCCCGGCGGTTCCGGGGAGCTGTTTTTT